This entry features one T cell receptor (beta chain) sequence. Its antigen target is currently unknown. No much larger clonotype is one base removed from it; base qualities were not supplied. These data belong to a study of blood T cells in healthy people across ages (dated by TCRdb to between 2014 and 2016). For context, the study as a whole: In model experiments, roughly one uniquely barcoded TCR beta cDNA molecule per two T cells was captured by template switching. To track age-related changes in TCR beta repertoire diversity, the study relied on deep sequencing normalized with unique cDNA molecular identifiers. Donors were grouped into four age groups: young (average about 15 years), middle-aged (39), aged (62) and long-lived (around 80). To avoid experimental bias, donors of different ages were distributed randomly across sequencing lanes. The study analyzed two additional independent replicas of 1 million unique cDNA reads from the same blood draw for two donors, one aged 18 to 30 and one aged 80 or older. The research as a whole found: Compared with the aged group, the long-lived group had more naive CD4+ T cells, fewer expanded clones and increased TCR diversity, a pattern suggesting age selection. Since profiling was done on bulk unsorted PBMCs, naive and antigen-experienced compartments could not be conclusively compared. There was a strong correlation between observed TCR beta diversity and the percentage of naive T cells measured by flow cytometry. Because donor CMV infection status was unknown, age-related changes in expanded clonotypes were potentially confounded. Total diversity estimates from one million sequenced T cells were considered lower bounds and underestimates. Observed TCR beta diversity per million T cells fell roughly linearly with age, and a significant reduction was already apparent by age around 44.

The germline V gene (reference sequence) gives CDR1 as LNHNV and CDR2 as YYDKDF. From the cysteine up to the phenylalanine, the CDR3 has a length of 13 residues. CDR3 DNA is the only sequence kept; it has 39 bases, read in frame from the first base. Between the V and J ends, shortened by 5 bases and 6 bases respectively, the junction contains 13 bases. Systemically healthy Caucasian individuals from Russia, some 38 in total and aged roughly 6 to 100 years, were included as donors. Each donor gave 9.5 to 10 milliliters of peripheral blood, drawn into EDTA-treated Vacutainer tubes. Ficoll-Paque density-gradient centrifugation was used to isolate PBMCs, with at least 7 million per sample. Trizol reagent was used to extract total RNA from the PBMCs, yielding at least 6 micrograms per sample. The percentages of naive CD45RAhigh/CD27high T cells were determined by flow cytometry on a PBMC aliquot from every donor.

Library creation used 5' RACE. The instrument given in TCRdb is Illumina HiSeq 2500. A second about 7 to 12 cycle PCR used a sample-barcoded 5' primer and a J-beta primer mix. Each TCR beta cDNA molecule received a unique molecular identifier from a template-switch 5' adaptor carrying 12 random nucleotides. At least 2.5 million CDR3-containing paired-end reads were obtained from each sample. All of the RNA was converted into first-strand cDNA using the Mint cDNA synthesis kit, with a TRBC-specific oligonucleotide serving as the primer. Following uracil-DNA glycosylase treatment, a first 18-cycle PCR with universal primers M1SS and BC2_uni_R was performed on all cDNA. The authors' analysis ran thus. Normalization of each sample was performed by random selection of 1 million high-quality reads, each carrying a distinct molecular identifier. Instead of being binned into consensus sequences, reads with shared molecular identifiers were discarded. MiTCR, run with a Q25 quality threshold and the strictest error-elimination algorithm, handled CDR3 identification, clonotype clustering and error correction. A nonparametric unseen species model using Euler transformation provided a lower-bound estimate of total TCR beta diversity. TCRdb reanalyzed the raw reads on its own, using fastp at Q25 for trimming and MiXCR for clone calling, and kept in-frame beta chains. Each entry merges the rows of one CDR3 protein and shows their most common DNA and genes. TCRdb, not the authors, supplied the V and J calls. The sample profile shows over 1,300,000 distinct CDR3 sequences; roughly 64% of them were found once. Over 6.5% of the sample lies in the top ten.

Sequenced input: blood. The clonotype comes from a man in his late teens or twenties in good health. The V and J segments used are TRBV15 and TRBJ1-1; there is no confident call for the D gene. The CDR3 in this case is CATSGESNPEAFF. The sequenced DNA is TGTGCCACCAGCGGTGAGTCTAACCCTGAAGCTTTCTTT.